A selection of T cell receptor beta chains follows, all from one sample in a study of cytomegalovirus exposure and HLA in healthy donors. Assay: immunoSEQ multiplex PCR; the TCRdb copy retains only in-frame clones and omits some. The sample consists of 150,000 to 200,000 clones, around nine tenths of them appearing once. Sequencing was carried out using PBMCs. The receptors derive from a man between 25 and 39 years old in good health and CMV-seropositive. Both conserved end residues are part of each CDR3. A D gene is named only where the DNA matches it firmly. Clone size appears in some rows only: once, few, many, or a class for an expanded clone.

TRBJ2-2,-,TRBV9,TRBD1,CASSGQGSIGELFF,TGTGCCAGCAGCGGACAGGGTTCTATCGGGGAGCTGTTTTTT
TRBJ2-5,-,TRBV27,-,CASSLEGLTETQYF,TGTGCCAGCAGTTTGGAGGGATTAACAGAGACCCAGTACTTC
TRBJ2-3,-,TRBV4-3,TRBD2,CASSQGVDSGGTTDTQYF,TGCGCCAGCAGCCAAGGGGTAGATAGCGGGGGGACGACAGATACGCAGTATTTT
TRBJ2-7,few,TRBV5-5,-,CASSLYWGSYEQYF,TGTGCCAGCAGCTTGTACTGGGGGTCCTACGAGCAGTACTTC
TRBJ2-2,-,TRBV11-3,-,CASSRGYTGELFF,TGTGCCAGCAGCCGAGGATACACCGGGGAGCTGTTTTTT
TRBJ2-7,once,TRBV28,TRBD2,CASSLIAGLGEQYF,TGTGCCAGCAGTTTGATAGCGGGACTGGGCGAGCAGTACTTC
TRBJ2-3,-,TRBV19,-,CASSILGISTDTQYF,TGTGCCAGTAGTATACTCGGGATAAGCACAGATACGCAGTATTTT
TRBJ1-5,few,TRBV5-3,-,CARSPYSNQPQHF,TGTGCCAGAAGCCCCTATAGCAATCAGCCCCAGCATTTT
TRBJ1-1,-,TRBV7-9,-,CASSLKGGRSEAFF,TGTGCCAGCAGCTTAAAAGGGGGGCGTTCTGAAGCTTTCTTT
TRBJ1-1,many,TRBV7-9,-,CASSLGAGRTEAFF,TGTGCCAGCAGCTTAGGAGCAGGGAGGACTGAAGCTTTCTTT
TRBJ2-5,-,TRBV4-1,-,CASSQDRVTTLMETQYF,TGCGCCAGCAGCCAAGATCGGGTCACTACTTTGATGGAGACCCAGTACTTC
TRBJ2-7,-,TRBV29-1,-,CSGLEGEQYF,TGCAGCGGCCTCGAGGGGGAGCAGTACTTC
TRBJ1-2,-,TRBV6-6,TRBD1,CASSYAGQGASGYTF,TGTGCCAGCAGTTACGCGGGACAGGGGGCTTCTGGCTACACCTTC
TRBJ1-1,few,TRBV6-5,-,CASRNRANTEAFF,TGTGCCAGCAGAAATCGGGCGAACACTGAAGCTTTCTTT
TRBJ2-1,once,TRBV2,-,CATLGPSVGLSSYNEQFF,TGTGCCACCTTGGGTCCTAGCGTGGGATTAAGCTCCTACAATGAGCAGTTCTTC
TRBJ2-2,-,TRBV11-3,-,CASSPTTGELFF,TGTGCCAGCAGCCCGACGACCGGGGAGCTGTTTTTT
TRBJ1-2,-,TRBV7-2,-,CASSPQVLGRGAYGYTF,TGTGCCAGCAGCCCACAGGTTTTAGGTAGGGGAGCCTATGGCTACACCTTC
TRBJ2-2,-,TRBV7-2,-,CASSLTPSTGELFF,TGTGCCAGCAGCTTAACCCCGAGCACCGGGGAGCTGTTTTTT
TRBJ1-3,-,TRBV4-1,-,CASSQVPGLSGNTIYF,TGCGCCAGCAGCCAAGTCCCAGGGCTGTCCGGAAACACCATATATTTT
TRBJ2-7,-,TRBV11-3,TRBD1,CASSQGRTGGREQYF,TGTGCCAGCAGTCAAGGCCGGACAGGGGGCAGGGAGCAGTACTTC
TRBJ1-5,-,TRBV7-2,-,CASSLAHLRGQPQHF,TGTGCCAGCAGCTTAGCGCATCTGAGAGGTCAGCCCCAGCATTTT
TRBJ2-1,-,TRBV19,-,CASAGTDASNEQFF,TGTGCCAGCGCCGGGACTGATGCTTCCAATGAGCAGTTCTTC
TRBJ2-4,few,TRBV7-9,-,CASSLPSVGNIQYF,TGTGCCAGCAGCTTACCATCAGTGGGCAACATTCAGTACTTC
TRBJ1-2,-,TRBV6-5,TRBD1,CASSETGGYGYTF,TGTGCCAGCAGTGAGACAGGGGGCTATGGCTACACCTTC
TRBJ1-1,few,TRBV2,-,CASSEGIGLAEAFF,TGTGCCAGCAGTGAAGGCATAGGCCTTGCTGAAGCTTTCTTT
TRBJ1-1,-,TRBV19,-,CASSSRTLGTEAFF,TGTGCCAGTAGTTCACGGACCCTGGGGACTGAAGCTTTCTTT
TRBJ2-3,-,TRBV7-2,-,CASSPQGLTTDTQYF,TGTGCCAGCAGCCCACAGGGTCTTACCACAGATACGCAGTATTTT
TRBJ1-1,once,TRBV5-1,-,CASSPGQMNTEAFF,TGCGCCAGCAGCCCTGGACAGATGAACACTGAAGCTTTCTTT
TRBJ2-7,once,TRBV5-1,-,CASKFLGTDYEQYF,TGCGCCAGCAAGTTTCTCGGGACGGACTACGAGCAGTACTTC
TRBJ1-2,-,TRBV5-6,TRBD1,CASSSGTGGAGYGYTF,TGTGCCAGCAGCTCCGGGACAGGGGGCGCAGGCTATGGCTACACCTTC
TRBJ2-1,-,TRBV5-1,-,CASSLELLGVGLANEQFF,TGCGCCAGCAGCTTGGAACTACTAGGGGTAGGATTAGCCAATGAGCAGTTCTTC
TRBJ2-5,-,TRBV27,TRBD2,CASSSGSQQETQYF,TGTGCCAGCAGTAGCGGGAGTCAGCAAGAGACCCAGTACTTC
TRBJ2-2,-,TRBV7-6,-,CASSPRTNTGELFF,TGTGCCAGCAGCCCACGGACTAACACCGGGGAGCTGTTTTTT
TRBJ1-6,-,TRBV30,-,CAWSLSLSISLLSPLHF,TGTGCCTGGAGCCTCTCCTTGAGCATATCCCTTCTGTCACCCCTCCACTTT
TRBJ1-5,-,TRBV19,TRBD1,CASRQGLGNQPQHF,TGTGCCAGTAGACAGGGGTTGGGCAATCAGCCCCAGCATTTT
TRBJ2-6,-,TRBV18,-,CASSPSASPGANVLTF,TGTGCCAGCTCACCCTCTGCGAGCCCTGGGGCCAACGTCCTGACTTTC
TRBJ2-7,-,TRBV7-2,-,CASSFYPRLYEQYF,TGTGCCAGCAGCTTTTACCCCCGTCTCTACGAGCAGTACTTC
TRBJ2-2,-,TRBV18,-,CASSPSRQENTGELFF,TGTGCCAGCTCACCTTCTAGGCAGGAAAACACCGGGGAGCTGTTTTTT
TRBJ1-1,-,TRBV6-5,-,CASSYVTGGGAEAFF,TGTGCCAGCAGTTACGTCACCGGAGGGGGGGCTGAAGCTTTCTTT
TRBJ2-7,-,TRBV28,-,CASSLLAGRVEQYF,TGTGCCAGCAGTTTATTGGCAGGTCGGGTCGAGCAGTACTTC
TRBJ1-6,few,TRBV30,TRBD1,CAWKQGEYSPLHF,TGTGCCTGGAAACAGGGGGAATATTCACCCCTCCACTTT
TRBJ2-2,-,TRBV7-3,-,CASSLRRGGELFF,TGTGCCAGCAGCTTAAGGCGAGGCGGGGAGCTGTTTTTT
TRBJ2-5,-,TRBV6-5,-,CASSQDLTGPETQYF,TGTGCCAGCAGTCAGGATCTGACAGGACCAGAGACCCAGTACTTC
TRBJ2-7,few,TRBV27,-,CASSLASDGVSDEQYF,TGTGCCAGCAGTTTAGCCTCGGACGGAGTATCGGACGAGCAGTACTTC
TRBJ2-2,-,TRBV14,-,CASSQGGRATGELFF,TGTGCCAGCAGCCAAGGGGGACGGGCCACCGGGGAGCTGTTTTTT
TRBJ1-5,once,TRBV6-6,-,CASSISNQPQHF,TGTGCCAGCAGTATCAGCAATCAGCCCCAGCATTTT
TRBJ1-5,-,TRBV4-3,-,CASSQAGQLGQPQHF,TGCGCCAGCAGCCAAGCCGGACAGCTGGGACAGCCCCAGCATTTT
TRBJ2-1,-,TRBV7-3,-,CASSLSGTLGDEQFF,TGTGCCAGCAGCTTATCCGGGACCCTAGGCGATGAGCAGTTCTTC
TRBJ1-1,-,TRBV2,-,CASREAVMNTEAFF,TGTGCCAGCAGGGAAGCAGTTATGAACACTGAAGCTTTCTTT
TRBJ1-6,-,TRBV7-3,-,CASSFGGRNSPLHF,TGTGCCAGCAGCTTCGGGGGGCGGAATTCACCCCTCCACTTT